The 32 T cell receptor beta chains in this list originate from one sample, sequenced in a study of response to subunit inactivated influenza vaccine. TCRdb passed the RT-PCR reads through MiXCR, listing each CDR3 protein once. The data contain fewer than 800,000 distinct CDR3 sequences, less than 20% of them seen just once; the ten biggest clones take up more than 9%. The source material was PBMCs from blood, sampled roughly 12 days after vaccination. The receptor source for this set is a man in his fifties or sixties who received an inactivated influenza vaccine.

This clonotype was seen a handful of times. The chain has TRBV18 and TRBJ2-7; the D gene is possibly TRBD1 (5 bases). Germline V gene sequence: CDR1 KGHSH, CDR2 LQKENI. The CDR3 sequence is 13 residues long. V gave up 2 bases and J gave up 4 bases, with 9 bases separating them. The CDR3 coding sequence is TGTGCCAGCTCACCAGGGGCAGGGTACGAGCAGTACTTC. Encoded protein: CASSPGAGYEQYF.

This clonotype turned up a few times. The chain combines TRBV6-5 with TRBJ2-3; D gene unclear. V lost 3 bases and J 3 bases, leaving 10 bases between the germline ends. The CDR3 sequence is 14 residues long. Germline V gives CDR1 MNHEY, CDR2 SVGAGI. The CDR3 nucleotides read TGTGCCAGCAGTTATAAGAGGCCGACAGATACGCAGTATTTT. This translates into CASSYKRPTDTQYF.

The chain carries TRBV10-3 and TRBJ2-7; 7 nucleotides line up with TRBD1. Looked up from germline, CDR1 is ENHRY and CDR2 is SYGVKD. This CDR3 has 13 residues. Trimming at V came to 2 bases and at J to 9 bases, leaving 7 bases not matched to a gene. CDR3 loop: CAISERGPSGQYF. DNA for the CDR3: TGTGCCATCAGTGAGAGGGGGCCCAGCGGGCAGTACTTC.

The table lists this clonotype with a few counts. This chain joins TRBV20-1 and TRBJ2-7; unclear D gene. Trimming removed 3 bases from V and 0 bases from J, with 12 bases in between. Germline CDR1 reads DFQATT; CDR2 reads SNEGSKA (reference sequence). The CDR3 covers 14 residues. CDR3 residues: CSASLYGPSYEQYF. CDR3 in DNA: TGCAGTGCTAGCCTTTACGGACCCTCCTACGAGCAGTACTTC.

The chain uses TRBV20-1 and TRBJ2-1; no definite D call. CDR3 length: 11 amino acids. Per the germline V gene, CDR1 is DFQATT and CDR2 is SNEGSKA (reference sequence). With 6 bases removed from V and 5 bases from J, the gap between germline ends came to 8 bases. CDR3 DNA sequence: TGCAGTGCGCTAAGAGACAATGAGCAGTTCTTC. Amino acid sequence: CSALRDNEQFF.

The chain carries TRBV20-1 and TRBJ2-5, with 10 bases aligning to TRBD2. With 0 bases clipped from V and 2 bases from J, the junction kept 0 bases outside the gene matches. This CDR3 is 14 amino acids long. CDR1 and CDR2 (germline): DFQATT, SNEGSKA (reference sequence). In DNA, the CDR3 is TGCAGTGCTAGAGATAGCGGGGGGCAAGAGACCCAGTACTTC. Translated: CSARDSGGQETQYF.

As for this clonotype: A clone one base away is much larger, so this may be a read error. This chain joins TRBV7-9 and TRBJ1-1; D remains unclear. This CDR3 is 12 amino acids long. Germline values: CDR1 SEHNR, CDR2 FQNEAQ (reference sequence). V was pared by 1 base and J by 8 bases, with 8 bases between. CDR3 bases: TGTGCCAGCAGCTTAGATAGGTTGGAAGCTTTCTTT. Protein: CASSLDRLEAFF. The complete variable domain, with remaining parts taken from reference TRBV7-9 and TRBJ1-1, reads DTGVSQNPRHKITKRGQNVTFRCDPISEHNRLYWYRQTLGQGPEFLTYFQNEAQLEKSRLLSDRFSAERPKGSFSTLEIQRTEQGDSAMYLCASSLDRLEAFFGQGTRLTVV.

This chain's CDR3 is CASSISGYQPQHF. In nucleotides, the CDR3 is TGTGCCAGTAGTATCAGTGGTTATCAGCCCCAGCATTTT. V is TRBV19 and J is TRBJ1-5, with no clear D. CDR3 length equals 13 residues. V lost 3 bases to trimming and J lost 5 bases, with 8 bases between them. Germline V gene lookup returns CDR1 LNHDA and CDR2 SQIVND (reference sequence).

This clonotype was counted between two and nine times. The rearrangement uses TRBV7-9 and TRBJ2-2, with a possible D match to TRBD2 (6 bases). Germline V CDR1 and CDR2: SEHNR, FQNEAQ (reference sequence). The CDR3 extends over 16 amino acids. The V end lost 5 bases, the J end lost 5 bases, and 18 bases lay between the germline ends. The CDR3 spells CASSGGLNGLTGELFF. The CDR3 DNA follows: TGTGCCAGCAGCGGGGGACTTAATGGACTTACCGGGGAGCTGTTTTTT.

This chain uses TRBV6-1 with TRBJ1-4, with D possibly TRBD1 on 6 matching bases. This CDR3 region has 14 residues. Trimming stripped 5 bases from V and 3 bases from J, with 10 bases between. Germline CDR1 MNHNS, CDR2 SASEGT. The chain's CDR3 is CASSRGGSNEKLFF. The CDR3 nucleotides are TGTGCCAGCAGTAGGGGGGGGTCTAATGAAAAACTGTTTTTT.

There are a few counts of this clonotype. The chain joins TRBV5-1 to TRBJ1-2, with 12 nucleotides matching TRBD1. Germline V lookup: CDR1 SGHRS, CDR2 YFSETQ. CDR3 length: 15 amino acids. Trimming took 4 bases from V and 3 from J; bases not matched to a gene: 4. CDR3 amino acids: CASSLGTGGYYGYTF. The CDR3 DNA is TGCGCCAGCAGCCTAGGGACAGGGGGCTACTATGGCTACACCTTC.

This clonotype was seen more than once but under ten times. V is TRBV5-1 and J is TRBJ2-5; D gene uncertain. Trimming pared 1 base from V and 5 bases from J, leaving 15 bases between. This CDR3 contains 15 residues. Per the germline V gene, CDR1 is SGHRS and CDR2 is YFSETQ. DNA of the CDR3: TGCGCCAGCAGCTTGACATCCCCCAATGGGGAGACCCAGTACTTC. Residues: CASSLTSPNGETQYF. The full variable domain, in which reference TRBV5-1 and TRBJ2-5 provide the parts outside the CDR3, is KAGVTQTPRYLIKTRGQQVTLSCSPISGHRSVSWYQQTPGQGLQFLFEYFSETQRNKGNFPGRFSGRQFSNSRSEMNVSTLELGDSALYLCASSLTSPNGETQYFGPGTRLLVL.

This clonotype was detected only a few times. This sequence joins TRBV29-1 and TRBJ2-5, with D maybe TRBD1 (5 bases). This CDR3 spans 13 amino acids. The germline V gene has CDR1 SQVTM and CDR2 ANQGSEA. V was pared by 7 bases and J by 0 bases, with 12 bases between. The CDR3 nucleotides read TGCAGCGCCAGGACATTGTACCAAGAGACCCAGTACTTC. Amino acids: CSARTLYQETQYF.

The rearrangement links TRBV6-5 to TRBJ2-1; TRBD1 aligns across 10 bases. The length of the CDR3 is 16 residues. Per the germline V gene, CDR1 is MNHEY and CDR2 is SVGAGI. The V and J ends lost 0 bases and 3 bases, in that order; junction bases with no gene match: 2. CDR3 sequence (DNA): TGTGCCAGCAGTTACTCGACAGGGGGCTACTACAATGAGCAGTTCTTC. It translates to CASSYSTGGYYNEQFF.

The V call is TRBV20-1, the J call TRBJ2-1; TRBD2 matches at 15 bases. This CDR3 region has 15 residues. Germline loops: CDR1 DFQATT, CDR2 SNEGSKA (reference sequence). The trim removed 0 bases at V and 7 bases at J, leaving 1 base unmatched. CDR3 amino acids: CSAREGTSGGNEQFF. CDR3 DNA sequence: TGCAGTGCTAGAGAAGGGACTAGCGGGGGGAATGAGCAGTTCTTC.

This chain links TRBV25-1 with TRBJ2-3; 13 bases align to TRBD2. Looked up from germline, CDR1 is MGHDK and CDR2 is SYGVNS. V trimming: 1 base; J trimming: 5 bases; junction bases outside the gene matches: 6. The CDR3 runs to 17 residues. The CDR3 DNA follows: TGTGCCAGCAGTGAATTCGGACTAGCGGGAGTGGTAGATACGCAGTATTTT. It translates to CASSEFGLAGVVDTQYF.

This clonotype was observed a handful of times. DNA of the CDR3: TGTGCCAGCAGTATGGCCTGGGGCAATGAGCAGTTCTTC. This encodes CASSMAWGNEQFF. The chain recombines TRBV6-2 or TRBV6-3 with TRBJ2-1; unclear D gene. V lost 5 bases, J lost 6 bases, and 11 bases lay in between. Germline values: CDR1 MNHEY, CDR2 SVGEGT. This CDR3 region has 13 residues.

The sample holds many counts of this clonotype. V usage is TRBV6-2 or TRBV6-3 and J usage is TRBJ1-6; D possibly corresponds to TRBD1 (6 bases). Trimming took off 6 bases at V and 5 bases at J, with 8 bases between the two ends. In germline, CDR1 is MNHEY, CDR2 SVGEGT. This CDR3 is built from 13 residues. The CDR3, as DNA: TGTGCCAGCAGACAGGGTAATAATTCACCCCTCCACTTT. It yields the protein CASRQGNNSPLHF.

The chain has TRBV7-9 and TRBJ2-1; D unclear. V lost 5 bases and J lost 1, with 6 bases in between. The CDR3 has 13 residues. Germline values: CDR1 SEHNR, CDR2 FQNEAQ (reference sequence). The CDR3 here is CASSRPSYNEQFF. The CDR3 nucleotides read TGTGCCAGCAGCCGTCCTTCCTACAATGAGCAGTTCTTC. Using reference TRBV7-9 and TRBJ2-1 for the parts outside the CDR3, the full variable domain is DTGVSQNPRHKITKRGQNVTFRCDPISEHNRLYWYRQTLGQGPEFLTYFQNEAQLEKSRLLSDRFSAERPKGSFSTLEIQRTEQGDSAMYLCASSRPSYNEQFFGPGTRLTVL.

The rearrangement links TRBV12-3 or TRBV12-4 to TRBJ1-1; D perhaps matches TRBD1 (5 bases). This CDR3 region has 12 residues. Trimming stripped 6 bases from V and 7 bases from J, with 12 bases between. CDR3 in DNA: TGTGCCAGCAGCGCGCAGGGACTTGAAGCTTTCTTT. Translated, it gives CASSAQGLEAFF.

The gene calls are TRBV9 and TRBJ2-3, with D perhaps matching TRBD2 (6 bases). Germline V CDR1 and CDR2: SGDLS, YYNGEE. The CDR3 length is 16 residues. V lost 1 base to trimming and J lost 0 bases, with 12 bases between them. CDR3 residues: CASSVSAGHSTDTQYF. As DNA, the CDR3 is TGTGCCAGCAGCGTAAGCGCGGGGCATAGCACAGATACGCAGTATTTT.

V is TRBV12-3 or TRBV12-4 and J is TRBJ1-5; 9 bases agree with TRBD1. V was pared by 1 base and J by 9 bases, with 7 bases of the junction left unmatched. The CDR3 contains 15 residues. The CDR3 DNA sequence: TGTGCCAGCAGTTTAGGACAGGGGGGGGTAGGGCCCCAGCATTTT. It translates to CASSLGQGGVGPQHF.

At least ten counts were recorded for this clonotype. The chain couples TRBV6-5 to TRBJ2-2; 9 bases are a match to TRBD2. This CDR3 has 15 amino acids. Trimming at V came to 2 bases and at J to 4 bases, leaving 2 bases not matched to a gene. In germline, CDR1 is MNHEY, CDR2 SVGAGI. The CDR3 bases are TGTGCCAGCAGTTACGCGGGAGGGAGCACCGGGGAGCTGTTTTTT. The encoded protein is CASSYAGGSTGELFF.

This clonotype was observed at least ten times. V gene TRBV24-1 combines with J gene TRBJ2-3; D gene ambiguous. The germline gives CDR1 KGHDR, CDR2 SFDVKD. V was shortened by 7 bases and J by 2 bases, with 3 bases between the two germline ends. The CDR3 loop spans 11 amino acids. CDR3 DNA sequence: TGTGCCACCAGCACCACAGATACGCAGTATTTT. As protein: CATSTTDTQYF.

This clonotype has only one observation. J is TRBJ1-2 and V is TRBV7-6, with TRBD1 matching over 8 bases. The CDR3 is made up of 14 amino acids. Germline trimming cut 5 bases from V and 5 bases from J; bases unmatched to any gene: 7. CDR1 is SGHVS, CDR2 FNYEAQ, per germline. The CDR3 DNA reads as TGTGCCAGCAGCCCGGGACAGGCGGCGTATGGCTACACCTTC. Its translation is CASSPGQAAYGYTF.

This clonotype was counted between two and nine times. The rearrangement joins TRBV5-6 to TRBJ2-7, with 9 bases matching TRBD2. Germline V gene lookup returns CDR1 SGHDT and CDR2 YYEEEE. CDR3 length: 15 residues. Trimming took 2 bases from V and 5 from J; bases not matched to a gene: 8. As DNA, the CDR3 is TGTGCCAGCAGCTTCGCTAGCGGGAATAGAGACGAGCAGTACTTC. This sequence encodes CASSFASGNRDEQYF.

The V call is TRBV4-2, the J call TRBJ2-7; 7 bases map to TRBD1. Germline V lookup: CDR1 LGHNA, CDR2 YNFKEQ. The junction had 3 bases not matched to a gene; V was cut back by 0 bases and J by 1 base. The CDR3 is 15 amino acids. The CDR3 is CASSQDQTGSYEQYF. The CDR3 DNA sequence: TGTGCCAGCAGCCAAGACCAGACAGGGTCCTACGAGCAGTACTTC.

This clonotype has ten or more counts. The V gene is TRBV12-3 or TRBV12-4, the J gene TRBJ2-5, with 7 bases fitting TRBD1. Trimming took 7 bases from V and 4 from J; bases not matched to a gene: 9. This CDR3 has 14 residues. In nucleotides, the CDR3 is TGTGCCAGCAACAGTCGGGACAGACTAGAGACCCAGTACTTC. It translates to CASNSRDRLETQYF.

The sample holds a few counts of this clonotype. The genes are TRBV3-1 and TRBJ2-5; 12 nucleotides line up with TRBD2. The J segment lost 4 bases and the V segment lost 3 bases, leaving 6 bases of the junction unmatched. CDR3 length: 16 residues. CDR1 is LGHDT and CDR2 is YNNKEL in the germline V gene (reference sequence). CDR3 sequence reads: CASSHSSGRDLETQYF. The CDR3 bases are TGTGCCAGCAGCCATTCTAGCGGGAGGGACCTAGAGACCCAGTACTTC.

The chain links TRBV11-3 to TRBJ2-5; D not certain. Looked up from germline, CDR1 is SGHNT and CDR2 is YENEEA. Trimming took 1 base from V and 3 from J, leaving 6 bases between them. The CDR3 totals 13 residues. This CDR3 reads CASSLAAEETQYF. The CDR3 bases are TGTGCCAGCAGCTTAGCGGCGGAAGAGACCCAGTACTTC. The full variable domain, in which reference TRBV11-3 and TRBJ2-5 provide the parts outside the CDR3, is EAGVVQSPRYKIIEKKQPVAFWCNPISGHNTLYWYLQNLGQGPELLIRYENEEAVDDSQLPKDRFSAERLKGVDSTLKIQPAELGDSAVYLCASSLAAEETQYFGPGTRLLVL.

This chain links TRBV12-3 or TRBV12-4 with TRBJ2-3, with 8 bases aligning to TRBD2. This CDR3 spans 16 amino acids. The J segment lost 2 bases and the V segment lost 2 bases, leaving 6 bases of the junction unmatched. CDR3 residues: CASSLSGRGYTDTQYF. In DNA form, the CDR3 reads TGTGCCAGCAGTTTATCCGGGAGGGGATACACAGATACGCAGTATTTT.

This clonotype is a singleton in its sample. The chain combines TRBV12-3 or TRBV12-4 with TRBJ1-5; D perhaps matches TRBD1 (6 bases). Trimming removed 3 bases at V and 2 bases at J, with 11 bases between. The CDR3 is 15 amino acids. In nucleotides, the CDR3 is TGTGCCAGCAGTTTGGGGGCGAAAGGCAATCAGCCCCAGCATTTT. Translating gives CASSLGAKGNQPQHF.